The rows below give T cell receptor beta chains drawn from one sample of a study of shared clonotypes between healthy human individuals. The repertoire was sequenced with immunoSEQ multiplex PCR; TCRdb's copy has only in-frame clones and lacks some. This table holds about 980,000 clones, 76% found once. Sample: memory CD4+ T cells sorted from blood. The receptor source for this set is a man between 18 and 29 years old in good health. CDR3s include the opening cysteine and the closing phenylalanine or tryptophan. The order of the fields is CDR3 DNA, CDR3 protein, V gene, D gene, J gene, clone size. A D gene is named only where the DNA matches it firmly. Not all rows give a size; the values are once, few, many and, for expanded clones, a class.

CDR3nt: TGTGCCAGCAGCCCGGGACGGAGCACAGATACGCAGTATTTT
CDR3aa: CASSPGRSTDTQYF
v_gene: TRBV6-5
d_gene: NA
j_gene: TRBJ2-3
abundance: NA

CDR3nt: TGCGCCAGCAGCCAACGGTTGGCTAGCGGGAGGCCCGAGCACAATGAGCAGTTCTTC
CDR3aa: CASSQRLASGRPEHNEQFF
v_gene: TRBV4-3
d_gene: TRBD2
j_gene: TRBJ2-1
abundance: NA

CDR3nt: TGTGCCAGTAGTATACGTGAAAAACTGTTTTTT
CDR3aa: CASSIREKLFF
v_gene: TRBV19
d_gene: NA
j_gene: TRBJ1-4
abundance: NA

CDR3nt: TGTGCCAGCAGTGTTGGGGCATCTGGAAACACCATATATTTT
CDR3aa: CASSVGASGNTIYF
v_gene: TRBV2
d_gene: NA
j_gene: TRBJ1-3
abundance: few

CDR3nt: TGTGCCAGCAGCTCCAGATCAGGGGGAGACGGTACCTATGGCTACACCTTC
CDR3aa: CASSSRSGGDGTYGYTF
v_gene: TRBV7-9
d_gene: TRBD1
j_gene: TRBJ1-2
abundance: NA

CDR3nt: TGTGCCTGGAGGGAGTCCGGAGGGGTTAGGGACGAGCAGTACTTC
CDR3aa: CAWRESGGVRDEQYF
v_gene: TRBV30
d_gene: NA
j_gene: TRBJ2-7
abundance: NA

CDR3nt: TGCGCCAGCAGCCCGGTGGGAGGCACAGATACGCAGTATTTT
CDR3aa: CASSPVGGTDTQYF
v_gene: TRBV5-1
d_gene: NA
j_gene: TRBJ2-3
abundance: NA

CDR3nt: TGTGCCAGCATGTGGGTTGGGGTTAACACTGAAGCTTTCTTT
CDR3aa: CASMWVGVNTEAFF
v_gene: TRBV6-1
d_gene: NA
j_gene: TRBJ1-1
abundance: NA

CDR3nt: TGTGCCAGCAGCTCCGGACAGAGCTCCTATAATTCACCCCTCCACTTT
CDR3aa: CASSSGQSSYNSPLHF
v_gene: TRBV13
d_gene: NA
j_gene: TRBJ1-6
abundance: NA

CDR3nt: TGCAGCGGGGGGACAGGGGGCACTGAAGCTTTCTTT
CDR3aa: CSGGTGGTEAFF
v_gene: TRBV29-1
d_gene: TRBD1
j_gene: TRBJ1-1
abundance: NA

CDR3nt: TGTGCCAGCTCACCGCCGGGACAGGGGTATGAAAAACTGTTTTTT
CDR3aa: CASSPPGQGYEKLFF
v_gene: TRBV18
d_gene: TRBD1
j_gene: TRBJ1-4
abundance: NA

CDR3nt: TGTGCCAGCAGAGGACAGCTGGACGGCTACACCTTC
CDR3aa: CASRGQLDGYTF
v_gene: TRBV6-1
d_gene: NA
j_gene: TRBJ1-2
abundance: few

CDR3nt: TGTGCCAGCAGTTTACTAGACAGGGGCAGCTCCTACAATGAGCAGTTCTTC
CDR3aa: CASSLLDRGSSYNEQFF
v_gene: TRBV7-8
d_gene: TRBD1
j_gene: TRBJ2-1
abundance: NA

CDR3nt: TGCGCCAGCAGCTTTGTGGCAGGGAATCAAGAGACCCAGTACTTC
CDR3aa: CASSFVAGNQETQYF
v_gene: TRBV5-1
d_gene: NA
j_gene: TRBJ2-5
abundance: NA

CDR3nt: TGTGCCACCCAAATACAGGGGAACACTGAAGCTTTCTTT
CDR3aa: CATQIQGNTEAFF
v_gene: TRBV5-3
d_gene: NA
j_gene: TRBJ1-1
abundance: once

CDR3nt: TGTGCCAGCAGCGTCATAGTACAAGAGACCCAGTACTTC
CDR3aa: CASSVIVQETQYF
v_gene: TRBV7-6
d_gene: NA
j_gene: TRBJ2-5
abundance: few

CDR3nt: TGTGCCAGCAGTGATTACAATACCCGGGGCGAGCAGTACTTC
CDR3aa: CASSDYNTRGEQYF
v_gene: TRBV6-1
d_gene: NA
j_gene: TRBJ2-7
abundance: many

CDR3nt: TGTGCCATCAGACCTACCACTAGCACAGATACGCAGTATTTT
CDR3aa: CAIRPTTSTDTQYF
v_gene: TRBV10-3
d_gene: NA
j_gene: TRBJ2-3
abundance: NA

CDR3nt: TGTGCCAGCAGCGGAAGACAGGATAGCAATCAGCCCCAGCATTTT
CDR3aa: CASSGRQDSNQPQHF
v_gene: TRBV2
d_gene: NA
j_gene: TRBJ1-5
abundance: NA

CDR3nt: TGCGCCAGCAGTCCTGAGGCGGCGGGCTATGGCTACACCTTC
CDR3aa: CASSPEAAGYGYTF
v_gene: TRBV5-1
d_gene: NA
j_gene: TRBJ1-2
abundance: once

CDR3nt: TGCGCCAGCAGCTTGGCCATGGGGATTGGCACTGAAGCTTTCTTT
CDR3aa: CASSLAMGIGTEAFF
v_gene: TRBV5-1
d_gene: NA
j_gene: TRBJ1-1
abundance: NA

CDR3nt: TGTGCCATCAGTGTGTCACAGGGGCTAAACACTGAAGCTTTCTTT
CDR3aa: CAISVSQGLNTEAFF
v_gene: TRBV10-3
d_gene: TRBD1
j_gene: TRBJ1-1
abundance: NA

CDR3nt: TGTGCCAGCAGTTCGATGGGTGGGAAGAATTCACCCCTCCACTTT
CDR3aa: CASSSMGGKNSPLHF
v_gene: TRBV6-6
d_gene: NA
j_gene: TRBJ1-6
abundance: NA

CDR3nt: TGTGCCTGGAGTGTACGCAGGAACACTGAAGCTTTCTTT
CDR3aa: CAWSVRRNTEAFF
v_gene: TRBV30
d_gene: NA
j_gene: TRBJ1-1
abundance: few

CDR3nt: TGCGCCAGCAGCTTGTCCAGGGAAAGGGTCGGGAGGGAGCTGTTTTTT
CDR3aa: CASSLSRERVGRELFF
v_gene: TRBV5-1
d_gene: NA
j_gene: TRBJ2-2
abundance: NA